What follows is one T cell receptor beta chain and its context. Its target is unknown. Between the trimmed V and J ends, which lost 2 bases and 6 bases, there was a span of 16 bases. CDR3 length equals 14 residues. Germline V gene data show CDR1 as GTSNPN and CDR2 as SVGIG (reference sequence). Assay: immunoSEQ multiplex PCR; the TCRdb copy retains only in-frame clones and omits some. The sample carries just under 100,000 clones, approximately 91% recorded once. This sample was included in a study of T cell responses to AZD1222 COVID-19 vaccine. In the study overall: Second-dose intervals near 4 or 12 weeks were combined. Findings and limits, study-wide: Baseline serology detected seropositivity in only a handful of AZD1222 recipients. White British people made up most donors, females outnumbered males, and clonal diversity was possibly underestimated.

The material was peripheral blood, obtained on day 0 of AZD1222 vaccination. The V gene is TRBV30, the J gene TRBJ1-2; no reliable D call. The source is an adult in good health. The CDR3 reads CAWSPAPSENGYTF. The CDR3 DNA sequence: TGTGCCTGGAGTCCCGCACCCTCCGAGAATGGCTACACCTTC.